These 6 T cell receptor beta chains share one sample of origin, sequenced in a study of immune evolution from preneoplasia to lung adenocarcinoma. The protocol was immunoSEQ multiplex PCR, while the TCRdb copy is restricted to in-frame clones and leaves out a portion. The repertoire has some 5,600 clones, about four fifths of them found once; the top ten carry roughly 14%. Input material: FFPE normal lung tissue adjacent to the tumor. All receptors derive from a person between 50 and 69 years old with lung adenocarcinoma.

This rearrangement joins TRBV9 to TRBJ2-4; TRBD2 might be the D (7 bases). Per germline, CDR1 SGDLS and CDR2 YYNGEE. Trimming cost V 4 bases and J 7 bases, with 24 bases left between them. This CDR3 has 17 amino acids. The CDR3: CASSPAPGVVGGNIQYF. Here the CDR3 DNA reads TGTGCCAGCAGCCCAGCCCCAGGGGTGGTCGGGGGGAACATTCAGTACTTC.

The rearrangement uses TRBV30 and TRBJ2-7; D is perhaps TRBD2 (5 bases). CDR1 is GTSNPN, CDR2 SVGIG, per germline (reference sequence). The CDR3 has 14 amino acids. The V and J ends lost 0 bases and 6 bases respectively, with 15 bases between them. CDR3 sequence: CAWSVPWEKGEQYF. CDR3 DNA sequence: TGTGCCTGGAGTGTACCGTGGGAGAAGGGCGAGCAGTACTTC. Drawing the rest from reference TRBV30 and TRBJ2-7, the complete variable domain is SQTIHQWPATLVQPVGSPLSLECTVEGTSNPNLYWYRQAAGRGLQLLFYSVGIGQISSEVPQNLSASRPQDRQFILSSKKLLLSDSGFYLCAWSVPWEKGEQYFGPGTRLTVT.

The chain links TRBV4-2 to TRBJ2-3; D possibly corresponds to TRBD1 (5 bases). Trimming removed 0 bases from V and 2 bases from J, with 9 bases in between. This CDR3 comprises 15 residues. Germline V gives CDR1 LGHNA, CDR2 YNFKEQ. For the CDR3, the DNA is TGTGCCAGCAGCCAAGACAGGGTTCACACAGATACGCAGTATTTT. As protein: CASSQDRVHTDTQYF.

CDR3 protein: CASKTENEETQYF. CDR3 DNA: TGTGCCAGTAAGACAGAGAACGAAGAGACCCAGTACTTC. The V and J genes are TRBV27 and TRBJ2-5; D perhaps matches TRBD1 (5 bases). V gave up 9 bases and J gave up 3 bases, with 14 bases separating them. Germline V gene sequence: CDR1 MNHEY, CDR2 SMNVEV (reference sequence). CDR3 size: 13 residues.

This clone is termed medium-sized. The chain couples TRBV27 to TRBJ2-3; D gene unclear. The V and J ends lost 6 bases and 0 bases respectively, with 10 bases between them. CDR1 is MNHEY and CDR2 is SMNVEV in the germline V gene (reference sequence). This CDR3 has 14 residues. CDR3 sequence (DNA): TGTGCCAGCAGCCCAAACCTCAGCACAGATACGCAGTATTTT. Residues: CASSPNLSTDTQYF.

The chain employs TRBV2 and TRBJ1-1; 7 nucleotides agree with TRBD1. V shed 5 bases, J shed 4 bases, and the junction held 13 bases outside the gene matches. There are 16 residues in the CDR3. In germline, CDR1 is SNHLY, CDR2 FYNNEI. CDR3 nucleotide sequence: TGTGCCAGCAGTCAGACCCTAAACAGGGGCGGCACTGAAGCTTTCTTT. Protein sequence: CASSQTLNRGGTEAFF.